This T cell receptor beta chain was sequenced in a study of blood T cell repertoires in COVID-19. Study-level background: Samples came from the United States, Italy and Spain, spanning acute and convalescent COVID-19. T cells, B-cell-depleted T cells, or PBMCs supplied cDNA or gDNA.

Under the authors' procedure: By means of reference gene primer amplification, nucleated cell counts were estimated. The data were produced by immunoSEQ multiplex PCR, yet TCRdb's version contains in-frame clones alone and is incomplete. That table gives V, J and clone size, and the DNA gave D and trimming. Among roughly 70,000 clones, more than 60% were seen once, and the ten largest hold over 20%. From germline, CDR1 is SNHLY and CDR2 FYNNEI. Trimming cost V 8 bases and J 8 bases, with 18 bases left between them. The CDR3 is 13 residues long. A few counts support this clone. This clonotype was obtained from a man aged 55-75 years with acute or convalescent COVID-19. The specimen sequenced was peripheral blood. V is TRBV2 and J is TRBJ1-2; D perhaps matches TRBD1 (6 bases). CDR3 DNA: TGTGCCAGCGGTAACCAGGGGTCTGGGGGCTACACCTTC. Protein: CASGNQGSGGYTF.